The rows below give T cell receptor beta chains drawn from one sample of a study of identifying expanded T cells in peripheral blood. Sequencing was performed with immunoSEQ multiplex PCR; in TCRdb, only in-frame clones are kept and a portion is missing. The table lists 100,000 to 150,000 clones, 65% to 90% of them singletons, with roughly 8% in the top ten. Sequences were obtained from blood. The receptors were sampled from a person aged 18-70 years in good health. Both conserved end residues are part of each CDR3. The order of the fields is clone size, V gene, J gene, D gene, CDR3 protein, CDR3 DNA. D genes are given only for firm matches. The size entry is marked missing in some rows and otherwise reads once, few, many or a size class.

-	TRBV7-9	TRBJ2-7	-	CASSPGQGEQYF	TGTGCCAGCAGCCCAGGGCAGGGCGAGCAGTACTTC
-	TRBV5-4	TRBJ2-1	-	CASSPQLRAGSSYNEQFF	TGTGCCAGCAGCCCCCAGTTGAGGGCAGGCAGCTCCTACAATGAGCAGTTCTTC
few	TRBV6-1	TRBJ2-7	TRBD1	CASSEKWQGVARQYF	TGTGCCAGCAGTGAAAAGTGGCAGGGGGTCGCAAGGCAGTACTTC
-	TRBV2	TRBJ2-5	TRBD2	CASSSGGAGETQYF	TGTGCCAGTTCAAGCGGGGGGGCTGGGGAGACCCAGTACTTC
-	TRBV7-2	TRBJ1-1	TRBD1	CASSLGTGVTEAFF	TGTGCCAGCAGCTTGGGGACAGGCGTCACTGAAGCTTTCTTT
-	TRBV19	TRBJ1-1	TRBD1	CASTKGQMNTEAFF	TGTGCCAGTACTAAGGGACAGATGAACACTGAAGCTTTCTTT
once	TRBV10-2	TRBJ2-7	-	CASSQRQPYEQYF	TGCGCCAGCAGTCAGAGACAGCCTTACGAGCAGTACTTC
-	TRBV11-2	TRBJ2-2	-	CASSLLLTTGELFF	TGTGCCAGCAGCCTATTGCTGACCACCGGGGAGCTGTTTTTT
-	TRBV6-5	TRBJ1-5	TRBD1	CASSKRGRNQPQHF	TGTGCCAGCAGTAAAAGGGGGCGCAATCAGCCCCAGCATTTT
-	TRBV4-1	TRBJ2-7	TRBD2	CASSTGTSAKESSYEQYF	TGCGCCAGCAGCACCGGGACTAGCGCCAAGGAGAGCTCCTACGAGCAGTACTTC
-	TRBV29-1	TRBJ2-7	-	CSVALDGSYEQYF	TGCAGCGTTGCGCTAGATGGTTCCTACGAGCAGTACTTC
-	TRBV7-6	TRBJ1-1	-	CASSLSGGTGSEAFF	TGTGCCAGCAGCTTATCGGGGGGCACAGGGTCTGAAGCTTTCTTT
-	TRBV18	TRBJ1-1	TRBD1	CASSPGQGAGAFF	TGTGCCAGCTCACCCGGACAGGGGGCGGGAGCTTTCTTT
-	TRBV5-6	TRBJ1-1	TRBD1	CASSVTGVTEAFF	TGTGCCAGCAGCGTAACAGGGGTCACTGAAGCTTTCTTT
-	TRBV5-6	TRBJ2-5	TRBD1	CASSPRQGSFKETQYF	TGTGCCAGCAGCCCTCGACAGGGGTCCTTCAAAGAGACCCAGTACTTC
-	TRBV29-1	TRBJ1-1	-	CSVEDLRGVVNTEAFF	TGCAGCGTTGAAGACTTGCGCGGAGTAGTGAACACTGAAGCTTTCTTT
-	TRBV7-9	TRBJ2-2	-	CASSSGSLPGPAGELFF	TGTGCCAGCAGCTCGGGGTCACTACCGGGACCCGCCGGGGAGCTGTTTTTT
once	TRBV13	TRBJ1-6	TRBD1	CASSLRAGQGGTPLHF	TGTGCCAGCAGCTTAAGGGCGGGACAGGGGGGAACACCCCTCCACTTT
-	TRBV19	TRBJ2-7	-	CASRMGHTRGGYEQYF	TGTGCCAGTAGGATGGGACACACCCGAGGAGGCTACGAGCAGTACTTC
-	TRBV7-9	TRBJ1-4	-	CASRPHFGGGLAEKLFF	TGTGCCAGCAGACCACACTTCGGGGGGGGCTTGGCTGAAAAACTGTTTTTT
-	TRBV6-5	TRBJ1-5	-	CASSYTRNQPQHF	TGTGCCAGCAGTTACACACGGAATCAGCCCCAGCATTTT